This is a list of T cell receptor beta chains from one sample in a study of blood T cell repertoires in COVID-19. Sequenced by immunoSEQ multiplex PCR; TCRdb stores in-frame clones only, minus some. The table lists roughly 150,000 clones, approximately 88% of them singletons. Source material: peripheral blood. The receptors here all came from a human donor in a cohort sampled during active COVID-19. Each CDR3 is given with its conserved first and last residue. The D gene is left open where the match is weak. Size tells how often a clone was seen (once, few, many) or the class of an expanded clone, and some rows leave it out.

>.|few|TRBJ2-7|TRBV6-5
TGTGCCAGCAGCCAAAACTACGAGCAGTACTTC
CASSQNYEQYF
>.|few|TRBJ2-7|TRBV7-9
TGTGCCAGCAGCTTAGGGCAGGGGATACCCTACGAGCAGTACTTC
CASSLGQGIPYEQYF
>TRBD1|few|TRBJ2-7|TRBV10-3
TGTGCCATCAGTCCGGGACAGGGGGACGAGCAGTACTTC
CAISPGQGDEQYF
>TRBD1|.|TRBJ1-6|TRBV27
TGTGCCAGCAGTTTAGGAGGGGGCCTTGGTTCACCCCTCCACTTT
CASSLGGGLGSPLHF
>.|.|TRBJ2-7|TRBV10-3
TGTGCCATCAGTGAAAGGCAGGTATCCTACGAGCAGTACTTC
CAISERQVSYEQYF
>TRBD2|.|TRBJ2-1|TRBV10-3
TGTGCCATCAGTGATTTAGGCGGGAGTTCCTACAATGAGCAGTTCTTC
CAISDLGGSSYNEQFF
>TRBD1|.|TRBJ1-2|TRBV28
TGTGCCAGCAGTCTACCGACAGGGAACTATGGCTACACCTTC
CASSLPTGNYGYTF
>TRBD1|.|TRBJ1-2|TRBV7-9
TGTGCCAGCAGCTCACCGGCAGGGGGCTCCTACTATGGCTACACCTTC
CASSSPAGGSYYGYTF
>TRBD2|.|TRBJ2-6|TRBV6-2/TRBV6-3
TGTGCCAGCAGTTACTCGCTAGCGGGGGCGCCAGTCGGGGCCAACGTCCTGACTTTC
CASSYSLAGAPVGANVLTF
>TRBD1|.|TRBJ1-5|TRBV18
TGTGCCAGCTCACCCGGACAGGGAAATCAGCCCCAGCATTTT
CASSPGQGNQPQHF
>.|.|TRBJ1-2|TRBV30
TGTGCCTGGAGTGTGGGAGTTGGGCTTCATGGCTACACCTTC
CAWSVGVGLHGYTF
>TRBD1|.|TRBJ2-7|TRBV29-1
TGCAGCGTTGAAGGGACAGGGGCGAACTACGAGCAGTACTTC
CSVEGTGANYEQYF
>.|.|TRBJ2-2|TRBV6-2/TRBV6-3
TGTGCCAGCAGTTACGGGGCTACCGGGGAGCTGTTTTTT
CASSYGATGELFF
>.|.|TRBJ2-1|TRBV24-1
TGTGCCACCAGTGATTCCCGGGATTGGGTCAATGAGCAGTTCTTC
CATSDSRDWVNEQFF
>.|once|TRBJ2-1|TRBV24-1
TGTGCCACCAGTGATTTGGCTGGGGACAACAATGAGCAGTTCTTC
CATSDLAGDNNEQFF
>TRBD1|.|TRBJ1-5|TRBV18
TGTGCCAGCTCACCATCGGACAGGGGAATCGGCAATCAGCCCCAGCATTTT
CASSPSDRGIGNQPQHF
>.|.|TRBJ2-5|TRBV2
TGTGCCAGCAGGTCACAGGGCAGGGAGACCCAGTACTTC
CASRSQGRETQYF
>TRBD1|few|TRBJ2-7|TRBV30
TGTGCCGGAGAACGGACAGGGTTATACGAGCAGTACTTC
CAGERTGLYEQYF
>TRBD1|.|TRBJ2-7|TRBV7-9
TGTGCCAGCAGCCCATCAGGGGGCACCTACGAGCAGTACTTC
CASSPSGGTYEQYF
>TRBD1|.|TRBJ1-1|TRBV28
TGTGCCGGAGCCACAGGGGGCACTGAAGCTTTCTTT
CAGATGGTEAFF
>.|.|TRBJ2-7|TRBV3-1/TRBV3-2
TGTGCCAGCAGCTTACAACAGGGATCGGCTAATTTAGACTTC
CASSLQQGSANLDF
>.|.|TRBJ1-5|TRBV6-5
TGTGCCAGCAGACTGGGGGGGGATCAGCCCCAGCATTTT
CASRLGGDQPQHF
>.|.|TRBJ1-1|TRBV6-5
TGTGCCAGCAGTTACCAATTCAGTACCATCAACACTGAAGCTTTCTTT
CASSYQFSTINTEAFF
>TRBD2|.|TRBJ2-3|TRBV25-1
TGTGCCAGCAGTGCCCGACCGGGACTAACAGATACGCAGTATTTT
CASSARPGLTDTQYF
>TRBD2|.|TRBJ2-1|TRBV7-2
TGTGCCAGCAGCTTGGGACTAGCTGAAACATATGAGCAGTTCTTC
CASSLGLAETYEQFF
>TRBD1|.|TRBJ1-4|TRBV6-1
TGTGCCAGCAGTGAAGATCCGGGACAGGGGAATGAAAAACTGTTTTTT
CASSEDPGQGNEKLFF
>.|.|TRBJ2-3|TRBV6-5
TGTGCCAGCAGGGGGTTCCGTCAGGGGAAAGATACGCAGTATTTT
CASRGFRQGKDTQYF
>TRBD1|.|TRBJ2-7|TRBV15
TGTGCCACCAGCAGGGGGACAGCTTCCTACGAGCAGTACTTC
CATSRGTASYEQYF